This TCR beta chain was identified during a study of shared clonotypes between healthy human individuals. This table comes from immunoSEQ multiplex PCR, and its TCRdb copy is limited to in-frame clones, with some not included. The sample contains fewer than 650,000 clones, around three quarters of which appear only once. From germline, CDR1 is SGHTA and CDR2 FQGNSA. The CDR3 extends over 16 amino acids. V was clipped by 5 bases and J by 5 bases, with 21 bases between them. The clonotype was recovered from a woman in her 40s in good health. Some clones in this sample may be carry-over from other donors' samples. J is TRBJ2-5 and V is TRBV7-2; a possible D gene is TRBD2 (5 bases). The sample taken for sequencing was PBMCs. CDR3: CASSRQTLRPGETQYF. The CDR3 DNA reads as TGTGCCAGCAGCCGCCAGACCCTAAGACCGGGGGAGACCCAGTACTTC.